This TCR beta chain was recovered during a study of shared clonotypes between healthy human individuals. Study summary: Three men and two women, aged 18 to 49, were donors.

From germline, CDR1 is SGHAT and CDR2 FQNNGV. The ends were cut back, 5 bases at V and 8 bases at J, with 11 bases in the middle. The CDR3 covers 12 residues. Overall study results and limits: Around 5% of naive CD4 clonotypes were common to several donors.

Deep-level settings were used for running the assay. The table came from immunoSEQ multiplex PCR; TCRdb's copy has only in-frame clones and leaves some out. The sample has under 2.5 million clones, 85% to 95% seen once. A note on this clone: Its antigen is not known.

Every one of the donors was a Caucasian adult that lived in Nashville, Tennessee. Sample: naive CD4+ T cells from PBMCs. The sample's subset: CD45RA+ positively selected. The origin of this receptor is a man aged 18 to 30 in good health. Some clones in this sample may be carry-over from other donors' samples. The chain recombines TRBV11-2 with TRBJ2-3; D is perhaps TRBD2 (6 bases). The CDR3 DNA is TGTGCCAGCAGCCGACTAGGGGCTACGCAGTATTTT. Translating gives CASSRLGATQYF.